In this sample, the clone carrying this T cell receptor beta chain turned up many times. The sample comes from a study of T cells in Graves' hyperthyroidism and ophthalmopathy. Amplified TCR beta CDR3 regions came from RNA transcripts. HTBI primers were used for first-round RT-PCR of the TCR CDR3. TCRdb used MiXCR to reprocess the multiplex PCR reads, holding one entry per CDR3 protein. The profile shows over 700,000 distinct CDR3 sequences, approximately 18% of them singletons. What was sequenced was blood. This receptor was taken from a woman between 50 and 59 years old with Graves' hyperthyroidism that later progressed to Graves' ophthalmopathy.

CDR3 in DNA: TGTGCCATCAGTGCCAATAGACTAGCGGGGGGATCAGATACGCAGTATTTT. Protein product: CAISANRLAGGSDTQYF. The chain is built from TRBV10-3 and TRBJ2-3; 13 bases fit TRBD2. Germline V gene sequence: CDR1 ENHRY, CDR2 SYGVKD. This CDR3 is 17 amino acids long. The J segment lost 4 bases and the V segment lost 4 bases, leaving 8 bases of the junction unmatched.